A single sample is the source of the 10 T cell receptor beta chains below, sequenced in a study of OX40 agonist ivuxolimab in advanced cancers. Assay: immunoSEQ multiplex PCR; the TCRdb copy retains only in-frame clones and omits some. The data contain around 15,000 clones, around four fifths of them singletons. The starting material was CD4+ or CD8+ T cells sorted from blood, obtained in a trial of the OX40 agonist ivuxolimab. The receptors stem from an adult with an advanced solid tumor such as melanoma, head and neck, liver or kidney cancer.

The DNA for the CDR3 is TGTGCCAGCAGCACCGGGGGCTCCGCTTTCTTT. Its translation: CASSTGGSAFF. The chain has TRBV9 and TRBJ1-1; D is possibly TRBD1 (6 bases). The V gene's germline CDR1 is SGDLS and CDR2 YYNGEE. Trimming left V 4 bases short and J 11 bases short, with 12 bases between. The CDR3 covers 11 residues.

CDR3 loop: CASSLDPGPNSPLHF. The CDR3 DNA is TGTGCCAGCAGCCTAGATCCTGGGCCTAATTCACCCCTCCACTTT. The V gene is TRBV6-5, the J gene TRBJ1-6, with D unresolved. The V gene lost 6 bases and the J gene lost 6 bases, with 15 bases spanning the gap. Germline CDR1 is MNHEY and CDR2 is SVGAGI. This CDR3 spans 15 amino acids.

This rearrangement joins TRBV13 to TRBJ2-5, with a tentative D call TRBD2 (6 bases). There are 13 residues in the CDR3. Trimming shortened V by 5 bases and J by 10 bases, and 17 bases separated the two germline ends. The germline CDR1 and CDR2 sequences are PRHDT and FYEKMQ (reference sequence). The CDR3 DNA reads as TGTGCCAGCAGCCTCGGGACTGCGTCTGGCCAGTACTTC. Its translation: CASSLGTASGQYF.

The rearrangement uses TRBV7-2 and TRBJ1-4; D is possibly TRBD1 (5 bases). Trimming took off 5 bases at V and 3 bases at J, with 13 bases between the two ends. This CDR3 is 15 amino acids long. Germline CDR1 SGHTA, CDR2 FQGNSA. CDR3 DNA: TGTGCCAGCAGCCCTCAGACAGCTCCTAATGAAAAACTGTTTTTT. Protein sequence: CASSPQTAPNEKLFF. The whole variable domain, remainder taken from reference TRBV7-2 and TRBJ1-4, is GAGVSQSPSNKVTEKGKDVELRCDPISGHTALYWYRQSLGQGLEFLIYFQGNSAPDKSGLPSDRFSAERTGGSVSTLTIQRTQQEDSAVYLCASSPQTAPNEKLFFGSGTQLSVL.

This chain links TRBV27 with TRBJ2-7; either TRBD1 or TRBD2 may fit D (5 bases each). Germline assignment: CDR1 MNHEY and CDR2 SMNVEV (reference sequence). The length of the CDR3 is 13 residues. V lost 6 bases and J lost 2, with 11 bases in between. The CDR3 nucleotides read TGTGCCAGCAGCTCGGGACCTGCCTACGAGCAGTACTTC. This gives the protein CASSSGPAYEQYF.

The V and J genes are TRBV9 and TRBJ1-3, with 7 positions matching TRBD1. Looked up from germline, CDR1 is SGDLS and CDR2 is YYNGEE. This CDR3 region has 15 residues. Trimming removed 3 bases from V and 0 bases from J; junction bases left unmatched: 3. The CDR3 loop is CASSAGTASGNTIYF. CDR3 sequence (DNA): TGTGCCAGCAGCGCCGGGACAGCCTCTGGAAACACCATATATTTT.

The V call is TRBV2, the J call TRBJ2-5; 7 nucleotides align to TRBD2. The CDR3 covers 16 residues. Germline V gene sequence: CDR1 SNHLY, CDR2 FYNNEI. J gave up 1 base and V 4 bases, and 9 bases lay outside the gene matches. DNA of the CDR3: TGTGCCAGCAGTGTTTTTGCGGGGGATCCCCAAGAGACCCAGTACTTC. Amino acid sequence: CASSVFAGDPQETQYF. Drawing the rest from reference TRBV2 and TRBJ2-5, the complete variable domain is EPEVTQTPSHQVTQMGQEVILRCVPISNHLYFYWYRQILGQKVEFLVSFYNNEISEKSEIFDDQFSVERPDGSNFTLKIRSTKLEDSAMYFCASSVFAGDPQETQYFGPGTRLLVL.

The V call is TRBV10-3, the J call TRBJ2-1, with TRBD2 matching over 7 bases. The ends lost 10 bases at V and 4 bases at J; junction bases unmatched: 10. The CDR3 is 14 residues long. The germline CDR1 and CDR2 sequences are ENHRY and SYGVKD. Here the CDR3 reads CATSTGGSYNEQFF. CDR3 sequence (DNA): TGTGCCACCTCGACCGGGGGGTCATACAATGAGCAGTTCTTC.

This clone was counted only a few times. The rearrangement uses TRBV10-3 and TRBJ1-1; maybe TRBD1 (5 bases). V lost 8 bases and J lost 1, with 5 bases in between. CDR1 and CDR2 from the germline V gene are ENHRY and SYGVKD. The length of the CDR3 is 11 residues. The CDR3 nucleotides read TGTGCCATCGGACAGAACACTGAAGCTTTCTTT. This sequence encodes CAIGQNTEAFF.

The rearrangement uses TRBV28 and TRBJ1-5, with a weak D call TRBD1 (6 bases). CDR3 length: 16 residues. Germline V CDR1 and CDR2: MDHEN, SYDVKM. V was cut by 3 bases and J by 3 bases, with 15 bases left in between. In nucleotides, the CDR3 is TGTGCCAGCAGTTTGAGAAGAGGGGGACCCAATCAGCCCCAGCATTTT. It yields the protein CASSLRRGGPNQPQHF.